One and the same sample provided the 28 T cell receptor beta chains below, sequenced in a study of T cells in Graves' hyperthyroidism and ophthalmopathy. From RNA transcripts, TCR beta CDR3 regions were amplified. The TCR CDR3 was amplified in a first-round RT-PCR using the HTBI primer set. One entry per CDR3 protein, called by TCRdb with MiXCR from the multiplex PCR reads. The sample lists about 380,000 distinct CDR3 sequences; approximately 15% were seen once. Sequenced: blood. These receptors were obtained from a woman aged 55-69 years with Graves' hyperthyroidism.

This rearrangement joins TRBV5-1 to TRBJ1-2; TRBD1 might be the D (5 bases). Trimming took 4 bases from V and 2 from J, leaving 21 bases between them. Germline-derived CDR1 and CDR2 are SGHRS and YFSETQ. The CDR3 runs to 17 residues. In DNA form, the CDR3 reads TGCGCCAGCAGCCCCAACTCGGGGGGGTCGGGGAACTATGGCTACACCTTC. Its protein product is CASSPNSGGSGNYGYTF.

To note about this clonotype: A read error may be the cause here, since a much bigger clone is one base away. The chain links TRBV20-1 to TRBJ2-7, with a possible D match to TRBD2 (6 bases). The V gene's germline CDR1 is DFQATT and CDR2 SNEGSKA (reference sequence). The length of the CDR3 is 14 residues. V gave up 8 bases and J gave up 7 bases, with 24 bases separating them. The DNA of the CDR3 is TGCAGTACTCCTCGCCCCGGGAGCAACCTGGAGCAGTACTTC. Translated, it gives CSTPRPGSNLEQYF.

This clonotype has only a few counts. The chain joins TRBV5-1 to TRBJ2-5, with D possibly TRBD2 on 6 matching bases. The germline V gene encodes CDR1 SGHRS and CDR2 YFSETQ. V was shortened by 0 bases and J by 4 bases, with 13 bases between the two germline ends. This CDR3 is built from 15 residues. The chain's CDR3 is CASSLVVAALETQYF. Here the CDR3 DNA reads TGCGCCAGCAGCTTGGTGGTAGCGGCATTAGAGACCCAGTACTTC.

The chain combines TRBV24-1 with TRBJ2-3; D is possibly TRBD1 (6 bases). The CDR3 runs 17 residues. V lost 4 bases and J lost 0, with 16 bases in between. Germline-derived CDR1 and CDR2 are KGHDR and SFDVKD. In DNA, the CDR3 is TGTGCCACCAGTGACAATGGGGGCGGCGCTAGCACAGATACGCAGTATTTT. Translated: CATSDNGGGASTDTQYF.

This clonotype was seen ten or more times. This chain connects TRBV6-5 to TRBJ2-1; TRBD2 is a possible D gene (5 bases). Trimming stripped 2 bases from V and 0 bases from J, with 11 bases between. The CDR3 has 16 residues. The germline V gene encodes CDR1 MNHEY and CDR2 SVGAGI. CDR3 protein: CASSYGGSVSYNEQFF. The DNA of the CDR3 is TGTGCCAGCAGTTACGGCGGGTCGGTCTCCTACAATGAGCAGTTCTTC.

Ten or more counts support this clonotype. CDR3 DNA: TGTGCCAGCAGCTCCCTAATCGGGACTGCCTGGGGTACGCAGTATTTT. Translating it yields CASSSLIGTAWGTQYF. This chain uses TRBV11-2 with TRBJ2-3; maybe TRBD2 (6 bases). From germline, CDR1 is SGHAT and CDR2 FQNNGV. This CDR3 has 16 residues. The V end was cut by 4 bases, the J end by 8 bases, with 22 bases between.

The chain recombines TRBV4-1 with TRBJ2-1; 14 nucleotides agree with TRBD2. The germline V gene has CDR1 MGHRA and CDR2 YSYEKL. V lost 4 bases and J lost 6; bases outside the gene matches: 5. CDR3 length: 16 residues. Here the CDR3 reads CASSPTGLAGGNEQFF. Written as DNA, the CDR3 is TGCGCCAGCAGCCCCACAGGACTAGCGGGAGGCAATGAGCAGTTCTTC.

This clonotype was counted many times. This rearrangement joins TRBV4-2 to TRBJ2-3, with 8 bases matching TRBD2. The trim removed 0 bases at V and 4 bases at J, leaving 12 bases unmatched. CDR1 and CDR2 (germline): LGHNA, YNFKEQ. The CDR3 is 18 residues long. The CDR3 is CASSQDSGRAAHPDTQYF. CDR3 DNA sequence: TGTGCCAGCAGCCAAGATTCCGGGAGGGCGGCCCACCCAGATACGCAGTATTTT.

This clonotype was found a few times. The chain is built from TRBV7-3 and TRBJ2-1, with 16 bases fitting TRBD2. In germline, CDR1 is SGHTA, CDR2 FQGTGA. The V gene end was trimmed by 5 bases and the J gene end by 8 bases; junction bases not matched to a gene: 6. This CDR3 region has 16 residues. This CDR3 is CASSQGTSGRAHEQFF. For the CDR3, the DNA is TGTGCCAGCAGCCAAGGGACTAGCGGGAGGGCCCATGAGCAGTTCTTC.

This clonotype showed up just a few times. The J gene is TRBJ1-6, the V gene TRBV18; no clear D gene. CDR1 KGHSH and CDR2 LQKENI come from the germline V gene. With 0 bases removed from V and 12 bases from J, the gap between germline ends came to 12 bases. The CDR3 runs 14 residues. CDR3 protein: CASSPPSESKPLHF. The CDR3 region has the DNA TGTGCCAGCTCACCACCGTCGGAGAGCAAACCCCTCCACTTT.

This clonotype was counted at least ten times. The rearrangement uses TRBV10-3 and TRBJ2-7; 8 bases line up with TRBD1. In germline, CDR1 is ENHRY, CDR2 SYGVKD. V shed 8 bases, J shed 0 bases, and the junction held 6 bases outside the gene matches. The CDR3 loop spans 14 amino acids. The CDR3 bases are TGTGCCATCCGATGGGACAGGAACTCCTACGAGCAGTACTTC. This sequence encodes CAIRWDRNSYEQYF.

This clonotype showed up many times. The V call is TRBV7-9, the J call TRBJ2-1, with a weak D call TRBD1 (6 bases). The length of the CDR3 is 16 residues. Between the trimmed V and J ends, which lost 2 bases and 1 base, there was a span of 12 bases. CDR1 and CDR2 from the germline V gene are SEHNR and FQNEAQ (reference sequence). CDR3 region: CASSLSDSPSYNEQFF. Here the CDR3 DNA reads TGTGCCAGCAGCTTATCGGACAGCCCTTCCTACAATGAGCAGTTCTTC.

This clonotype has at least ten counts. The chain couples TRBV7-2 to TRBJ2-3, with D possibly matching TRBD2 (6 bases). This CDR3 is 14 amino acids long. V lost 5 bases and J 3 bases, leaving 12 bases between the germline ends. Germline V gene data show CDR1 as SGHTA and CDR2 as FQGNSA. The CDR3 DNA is TGTGCCAGCAGCCCGGGACTTCAGACAGATACGCAGTATTTT. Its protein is CASSPGLQTDTQYF.

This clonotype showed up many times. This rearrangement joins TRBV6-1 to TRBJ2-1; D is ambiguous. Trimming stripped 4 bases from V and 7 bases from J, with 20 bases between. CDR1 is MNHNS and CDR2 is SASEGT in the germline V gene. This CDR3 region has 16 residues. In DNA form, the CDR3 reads TGTGCCAGCAGTGGAGCTAGGGTCCCCATTGTGAATGAGCAGTTCTTC. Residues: CASSGARVPIVNEQFF.

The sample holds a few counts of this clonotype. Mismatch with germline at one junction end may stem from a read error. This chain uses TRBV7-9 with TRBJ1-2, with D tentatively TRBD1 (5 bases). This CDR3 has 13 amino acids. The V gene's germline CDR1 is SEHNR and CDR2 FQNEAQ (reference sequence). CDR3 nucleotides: TGTGCCAGCAGTCCCATCACAGGCCCCGGGGGGTCCTTC. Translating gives CASSPITGPGGSF. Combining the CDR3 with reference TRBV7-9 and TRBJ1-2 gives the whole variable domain DTGVSQNPRHKITKRGQNVTFRCDPISEHNRLYWYRQTLGQGPEFLTYFQNEAQLEKSRLLSDRFSAERPKGSFSTLEIQRTEQGDSAMYLCASSPITGPGGSFGSGTRLTVV.

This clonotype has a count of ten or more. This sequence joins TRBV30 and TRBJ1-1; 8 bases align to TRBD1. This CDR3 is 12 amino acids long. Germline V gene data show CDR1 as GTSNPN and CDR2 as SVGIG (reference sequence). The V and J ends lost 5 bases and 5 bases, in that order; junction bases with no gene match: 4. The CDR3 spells CAWDRGGTEAFF. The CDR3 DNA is TGTGCCTGGGACAGGGGAGGGACTGAAGCTTTCTTT.

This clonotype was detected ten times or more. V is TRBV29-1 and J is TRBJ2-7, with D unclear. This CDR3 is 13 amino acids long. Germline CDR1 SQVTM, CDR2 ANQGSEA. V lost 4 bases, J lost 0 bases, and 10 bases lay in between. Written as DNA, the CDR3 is TGCAGCGTTGGTTCCAGTCTCTCCTACGAGCAGTACTTC. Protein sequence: CSVGSSLSYEQYF.

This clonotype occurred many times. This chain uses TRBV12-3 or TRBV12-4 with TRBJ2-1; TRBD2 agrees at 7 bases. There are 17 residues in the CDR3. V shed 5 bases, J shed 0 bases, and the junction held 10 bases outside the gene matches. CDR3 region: CASSQDRREASYNEQFF. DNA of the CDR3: TGTGCCAGCAGTCAGGACCGTCGGGAGGCCTCCTACAATGAGCAGTTCTTC.

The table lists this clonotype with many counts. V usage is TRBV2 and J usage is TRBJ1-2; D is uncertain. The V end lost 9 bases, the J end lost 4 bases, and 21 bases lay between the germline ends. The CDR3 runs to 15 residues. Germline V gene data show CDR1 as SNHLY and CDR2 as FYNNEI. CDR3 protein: CASWVGGTELYGYTF. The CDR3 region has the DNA TGTGCCAGTTGGGTGGGTGGCACGGAACTCTATGGCTACACCTTC.

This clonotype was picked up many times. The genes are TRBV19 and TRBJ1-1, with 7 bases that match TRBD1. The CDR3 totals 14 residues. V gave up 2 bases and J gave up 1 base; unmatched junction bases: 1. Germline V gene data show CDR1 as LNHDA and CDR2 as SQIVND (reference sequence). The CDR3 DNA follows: TGTGCCAGTAGTATAAGGACAGGGAACACTGAAGCTTTCTTT. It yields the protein CASSIRTGNTEAFF.

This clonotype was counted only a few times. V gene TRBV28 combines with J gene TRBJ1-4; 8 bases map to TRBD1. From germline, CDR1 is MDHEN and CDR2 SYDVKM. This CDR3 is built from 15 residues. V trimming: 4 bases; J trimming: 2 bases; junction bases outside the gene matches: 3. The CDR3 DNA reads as TGTGCCAGCAGTTCCCGACAGGGGACTAATGAAAAACTGTTTTTT. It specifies CASSSRQGTNEKLFF.

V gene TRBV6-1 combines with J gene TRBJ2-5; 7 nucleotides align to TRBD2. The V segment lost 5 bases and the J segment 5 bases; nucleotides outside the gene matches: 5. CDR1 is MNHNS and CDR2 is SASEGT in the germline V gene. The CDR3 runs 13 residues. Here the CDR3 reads CASSYAGDETQYF. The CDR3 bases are TGTGCCAGCAGTTATGCGGGAGACGAGACCCAGTACTTC.

The CDR3: CASSVGGPAYGYTF. The CDR3 DNA is TGTGCCAGCAGCGTAGGAGGGCCCGCCTATGGCTACACCTTC. J is TRBJ1-2 and V is TRBV9; D is undetermined. V was clipped by 0 bases and J by 4 bases, with 10 bases between them. Germline V lookup: CDR1 SGDLS, CDR2 YYNGEE. The CDR3 runs 14 residues.

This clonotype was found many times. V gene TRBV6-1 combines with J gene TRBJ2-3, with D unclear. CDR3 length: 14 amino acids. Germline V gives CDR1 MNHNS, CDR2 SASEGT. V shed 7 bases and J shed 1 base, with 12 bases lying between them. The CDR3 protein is CASNIGSGTDTQYF. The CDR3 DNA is TGTGCCAGCAATATAGGTTCTGGCACAGATACGCAGTATTTT.

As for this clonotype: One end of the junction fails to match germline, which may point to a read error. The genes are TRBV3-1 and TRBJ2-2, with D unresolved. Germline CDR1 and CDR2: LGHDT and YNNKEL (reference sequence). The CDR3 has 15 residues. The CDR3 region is CASSQARSNIGELFF. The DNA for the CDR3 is TGTGCCAGCAGCCAAGCCCGCTCGAACATCGGGGAGCTGTTTTTT.

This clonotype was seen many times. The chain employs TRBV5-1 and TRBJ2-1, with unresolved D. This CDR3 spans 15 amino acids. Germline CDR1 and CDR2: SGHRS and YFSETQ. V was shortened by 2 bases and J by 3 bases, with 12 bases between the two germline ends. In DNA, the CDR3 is TGCGCCAGCAGCTTAGGGTTAGGGTTCTACAATGAGCAGTTCTTC. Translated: CASSLGLGFYNEQFF.

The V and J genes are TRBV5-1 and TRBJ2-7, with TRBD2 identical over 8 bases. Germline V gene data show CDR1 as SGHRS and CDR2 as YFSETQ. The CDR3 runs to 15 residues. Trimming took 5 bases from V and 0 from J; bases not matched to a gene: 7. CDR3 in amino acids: CASRSSGSTSYEQYF. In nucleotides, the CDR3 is TGCGCCAGCAGATCAAGCGGGAGCACCTCCTACGAGCAGTACTTC.

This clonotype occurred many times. The CDR3 DNA is TGCAGTGCTAGTGGGCAAGTGAGTGGTCAGCCCCAGCATTTT. Amino acids: CSASGQVSGQPQHF. J is TRBJ1-5 and V is TRBV20-1; D is uncertain. CDR1 and CDR2 from the germline V gene are DFQATT and SNEGSKA (reference sequence). This CDR3 is built from 14 residues. Trimming cost V 3 bases and J 6 bases, with 15 bases left between them.